This T cell receptor (beta chain) was retrieved from a study of T cells in women clearing cervical HPV infection. At the level of the study: Donors had HPV16-related CIN3 or worse; 2 had invasive cancer. Case blood was drawn a median approximately 160 days after lesion detection. Points from the study as a whole: It is unknown whether associations predate infection; no effector/memory or HPV-specific sorting.

Concerning this clone itself: Antigen: not known. Sequencing ends 3 residues short of the CDR3 end; the germline J gene provides the rest.

CDR3 length: 14 amino acids. CDR1 GTSNPN and CDR2 SVGIG come from the germline V gene (reference sequence). Average input was roughly 1,200 ng genomic DNA for immunoSEQ TCR beta CDR3 amplification. Using immunoSEQ multiplex PCR, the repertoire was profiled, and TCRdb retains in-frame clones only, with some absent. Across fewer than 30,000 clones, the top ten clones capture roughly 4% of the sample. The chain recombines TRBV30 with TRBJ2-2; 9 positions agree with TRBD1. This TCR was sampled from a woman aged 18-69 years with a cervical HPV16 infection that either progressed to CIN3+ or cleared (not recorded which). Specimen: blood buffy coat. The CDR3 here is CAWDPGQGHSPLFF. The CDR3 DNA, read in part, is TGTGCCTGGGATCCGGGACAGGGTCACTCACCG.